Listed below are T cell receptor beta chains from one sample, sequenced in a study of T-cell reconstitution after alpha-beta-depleted transplantation in children. TCRdb used MiXCR to reprocess the PCR reads, holding one entry per CDR3 protein. The sample includes hundreds of thousands of distinct CDR3 sequences, around 12% seen only once; the top ten take approximately 2.4%. Specimen: PBMCs from the stem cell graft donor, collected from the stem cell graft. The receptors stem from a human donor who donated a stem cell graft to a child with acute lymphoblastic leukemia. Each CDR3 is given with its conserved first and last residue. D genes are given only for firm matches. Some rows mark clone size as missing; the rest say once, few, many or name a class of expanded clone.

CDR3aa	CDR3nt	j_gene	d_gene	abundance	len	v_gene
CASSPPGQGADTQYF	TGTGCCAGCAGTCCCCCGGGACAAGGGGCAGATACGCAGTATTTT	TRBJ2-3	NA	many	15	TRBV7-2
CSVPKGVQETQYF	TGCAGCGTACCCAAGGGGGTCCAAGAGACCCAGTACTTC	TRBJ2-5	NA	NA	13	TRBV29-1
CASSWDLGAQPQHF	TGCGCCAGCAGCTGGGACCTCGGGGCTCAGCCCCAGCATTTT	TRBJ1-5	NA	many	14	TRBV5-1
CASSYFRGFSNQPQHF	TGTGCCAGCAGTTACTTCCGGGGGTTTAGCAATCAGCCCCAGCATTTT	TRBJ1-5	NA	many	16	TRBV6-2/TRBV6-3
CASSLVGSGRQTHEQYF	TGTGCCAGCAGCTTAGTAGGAAGTGGTCGGCAGACCCACGAGCAGTACTTC	TRBJ2-7	NA	many	17	TRBV7-2
CASSLRTSWYF	TGTGCCAGCAGTTTAAGGACCTCATGGTACTTC	TRBJ2-4	NA	many	11	TRBV28
CAWSNRDRSNEKLFF	TGTGCCTGGAGTAACCGGGACAGGTCTAATGAAAAACTGTTTTTT	TRBJ1-4	TRBD1	many	15	TRBV30
CASSPTGGKGYTF	TGTGCCAGCAGCCCGACAGGGGGGAAAGGCTACACCTTC	TRBJ1-2	TRBD1	few	13	TRBV28
CASSLRRTGDFSYEQYF	TGTGCCAGCAGCTTACGCAGGACAGGGGACTTCTCCTACGAGCAGTACTTC	TRBJ2-7	TRBD1	few	17	TRBV7-8
CASSYSQLAVTDTQYF	TGTGCCAGCAGTTACTCGCAACTAGCGGTCACAGATACGCAGTATTTT	TRBJ2-3	TRBD2	NA	16	TRBV6-5
CASSFPGEGNEKLFF	TGTGCCAGCAGTTTTCCTGGGGAGGGTAATGAAAAACTGTTTTTT	TRBJ1-4	NA	many	15	TRBV12-3/TRBV12-4
CASSFYSDTEAFF	TGTGCCAGCAGCTTTTACAGCGACACTGAAGCTTTCTTT	TRBJ1-1	NA	many	13	TRBV7-2
CASSPRPEREGRYEQYF	TGTGCCAGCAGTCCCCGGCCTGAGCGGGAGGGCAGATACGAGCAGTACTTC	TRBJ2-7	TRBD2	many	17	TRBV6-5
CASSFFPHYGYTF	TGTGCCAGCAGCTTCTTTCCACACTATGGCTACACCTTC	TRBJ1-2	NA	few	13	TRBV7-2
CSVGETQYF	TGCAGCGTGGGGGAAACCCAGTACTTC	TRBJ2-5	NA	many	9	TRBV29-1
CSARDLNTGELFF	TGCAGTGCTAGAGACCTGAACACCGGGGAGCTGTTTTTT	TRBJ2-2	NA	many	13	TRBV20-1